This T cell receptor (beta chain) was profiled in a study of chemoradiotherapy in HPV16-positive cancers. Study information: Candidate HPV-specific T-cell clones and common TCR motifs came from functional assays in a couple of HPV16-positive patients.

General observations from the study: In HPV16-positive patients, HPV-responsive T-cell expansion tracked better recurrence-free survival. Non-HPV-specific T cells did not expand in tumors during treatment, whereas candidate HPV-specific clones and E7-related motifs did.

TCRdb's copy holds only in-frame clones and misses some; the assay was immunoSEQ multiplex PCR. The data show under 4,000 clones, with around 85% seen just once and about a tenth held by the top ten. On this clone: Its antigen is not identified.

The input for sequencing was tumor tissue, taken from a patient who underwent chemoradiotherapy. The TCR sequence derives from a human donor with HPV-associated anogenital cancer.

The CDR3 DNA is TGTGCCAGTAGCGAGACGGCTGAAGCTTTCTTT. Its translation: CASSETAEAFF. This chain joins TRBV19 and TRBJ1-1; D gene unclear. Between the trimmed V and J ends, which lost 6 bases and 6 bases, there was a span of 8 bases. The CDR3 spans 11 residues. Germline V gene sequence: CDR1 LNHDA, CDR2 SQIVND (reference sequence).